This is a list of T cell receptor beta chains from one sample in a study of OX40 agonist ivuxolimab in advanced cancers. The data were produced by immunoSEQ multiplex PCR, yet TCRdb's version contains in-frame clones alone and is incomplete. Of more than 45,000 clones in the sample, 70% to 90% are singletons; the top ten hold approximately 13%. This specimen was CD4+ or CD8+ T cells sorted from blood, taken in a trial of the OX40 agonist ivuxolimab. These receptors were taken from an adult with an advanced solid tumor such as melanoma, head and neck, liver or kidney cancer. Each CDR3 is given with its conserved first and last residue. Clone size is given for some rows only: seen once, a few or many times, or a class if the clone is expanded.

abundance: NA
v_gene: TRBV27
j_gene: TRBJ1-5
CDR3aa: CASSFKGLFQPQHF

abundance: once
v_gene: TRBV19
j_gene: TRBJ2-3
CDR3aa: CASSISRGGADTQYF

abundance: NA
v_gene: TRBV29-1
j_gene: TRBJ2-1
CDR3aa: CSGGTSGKHGNEQFF

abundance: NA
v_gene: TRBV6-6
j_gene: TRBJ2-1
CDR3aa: CASSQNLRDEQFF

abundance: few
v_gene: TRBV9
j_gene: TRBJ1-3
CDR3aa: CASSVSGSGNTIYF

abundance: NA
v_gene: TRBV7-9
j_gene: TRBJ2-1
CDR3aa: CASSPKGTSGNNEQFF

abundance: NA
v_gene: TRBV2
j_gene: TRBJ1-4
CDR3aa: CASSPTRRGSTNEKLFF

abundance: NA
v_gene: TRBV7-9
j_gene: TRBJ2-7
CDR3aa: CASSLATGGLYEQYF

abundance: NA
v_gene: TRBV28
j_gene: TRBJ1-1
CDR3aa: CASSFPGAYTEAFF

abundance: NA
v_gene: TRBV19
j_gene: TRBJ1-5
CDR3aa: CASSIWGNNQPQHF

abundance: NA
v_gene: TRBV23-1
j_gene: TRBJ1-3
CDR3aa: CASSQSPGQGALGNTIYF

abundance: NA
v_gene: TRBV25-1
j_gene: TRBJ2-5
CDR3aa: CASSEHRVGETQYF

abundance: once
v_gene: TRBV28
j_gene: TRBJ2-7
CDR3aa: CASSSLLTGSQEQYF

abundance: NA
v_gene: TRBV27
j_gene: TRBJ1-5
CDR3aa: CASSPSGGRPQHF

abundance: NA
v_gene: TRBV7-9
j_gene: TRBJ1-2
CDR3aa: CASSPIVGYTF

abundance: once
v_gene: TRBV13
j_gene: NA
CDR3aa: CASSSTRGYEQYF

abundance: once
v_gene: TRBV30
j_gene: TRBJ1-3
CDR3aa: CAWTLGAVGNTIYF

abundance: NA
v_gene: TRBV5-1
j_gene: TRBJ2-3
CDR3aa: CASRITDTQYF

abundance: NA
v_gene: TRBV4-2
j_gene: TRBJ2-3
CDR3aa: CASSQGGFADTQYF

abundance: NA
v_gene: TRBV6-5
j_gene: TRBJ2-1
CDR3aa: CASSARQDIYNEQFF

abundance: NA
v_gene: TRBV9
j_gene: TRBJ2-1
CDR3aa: CASSPRGGGGARNEQFF

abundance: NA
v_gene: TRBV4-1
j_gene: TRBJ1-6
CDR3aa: CASTTTPRNSPLHF

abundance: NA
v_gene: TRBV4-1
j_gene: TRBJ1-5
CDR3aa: CASSPYQTKTGSQPQHF

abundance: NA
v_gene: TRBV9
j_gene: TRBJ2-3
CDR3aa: CASSLTGTSSTDTQYF

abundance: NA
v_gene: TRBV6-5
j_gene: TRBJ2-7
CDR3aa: CASSFRGSTSTEQYF

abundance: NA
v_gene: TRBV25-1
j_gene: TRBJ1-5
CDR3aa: CASSEWGESNQPQHF

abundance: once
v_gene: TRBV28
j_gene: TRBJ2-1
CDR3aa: CASSLGTSGNNEQFF

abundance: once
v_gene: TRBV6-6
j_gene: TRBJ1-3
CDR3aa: CASLRGSGAEGNTIYF